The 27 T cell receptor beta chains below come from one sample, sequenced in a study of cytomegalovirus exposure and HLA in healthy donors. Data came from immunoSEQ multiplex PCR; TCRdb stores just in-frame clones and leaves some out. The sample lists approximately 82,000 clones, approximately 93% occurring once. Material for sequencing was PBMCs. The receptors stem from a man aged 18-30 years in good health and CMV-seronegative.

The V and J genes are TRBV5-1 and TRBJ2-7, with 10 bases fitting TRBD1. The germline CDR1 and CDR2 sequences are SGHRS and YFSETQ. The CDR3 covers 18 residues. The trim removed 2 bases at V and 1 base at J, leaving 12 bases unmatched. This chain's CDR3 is CASSFAGTGAFRSYEQYF. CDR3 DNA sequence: TGCGCCAGCAGCTTTGCCGGGACAGGGGCCTTCCGTTCCTACGAGCAGTACTTC.

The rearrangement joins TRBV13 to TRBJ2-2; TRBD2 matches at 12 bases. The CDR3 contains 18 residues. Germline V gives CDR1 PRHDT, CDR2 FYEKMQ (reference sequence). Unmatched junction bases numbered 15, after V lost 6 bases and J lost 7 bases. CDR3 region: CASSQLTGLAGSHGELFF. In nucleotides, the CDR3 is TGTGCCAGCAGTCAACTAACAGGACTAGCGGGAAGTCACGGGGAGCTGTTTTTT.

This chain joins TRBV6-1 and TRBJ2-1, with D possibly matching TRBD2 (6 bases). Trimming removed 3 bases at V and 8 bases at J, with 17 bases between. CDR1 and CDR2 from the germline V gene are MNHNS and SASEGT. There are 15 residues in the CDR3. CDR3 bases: TGTGCCAGCAGTGATACCGGGACTCAAGGTTATGAGCAGTTCTTC. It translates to CASSDTGTQGYEQFF.

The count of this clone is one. The CDR3 sequence is CAIRVREGAGYTF. The DNA of the CDR3 is TGTGCCATCAGGGTGCGGGAGGGGGCTGGCTACACCTTC. The chain uses TRBV10-3 and TRBJ1-2; 7 nucleotides line up with TRBD1. With V trimmed by 6 bases and J by 7 bases, 8 bases remained unmatched. CDR3 length equals 13 residues. Per germline, CDR1 ENHRY and CDR2 SYGVKD.

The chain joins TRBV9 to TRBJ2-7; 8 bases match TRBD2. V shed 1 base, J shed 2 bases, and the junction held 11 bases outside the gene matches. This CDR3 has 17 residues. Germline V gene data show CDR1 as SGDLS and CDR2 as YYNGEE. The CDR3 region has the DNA TGTGCCAGCAGCGTACCACCGGAGATAGCGGGGCCCTACGAGCAGTACTTC. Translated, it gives CASSVPPEIAGPYEQYF.

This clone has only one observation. CDR3 region: CASSEGSFSYQPQHF. In DNA, the CDR3 is TGTGCCAGCAGTGAAGGGAGTTTTTCGTATCAGCCCCAGCATTTT. The rearrangement uses TRBV6-1 and TRBJ1-5, with no clear D. CDR1 is MNHNS, CDR2 SASEGT, per germline. The CDR3 is 15 residues long. Trimming left V 1 base short and J 5 bases short, with 12 bases between.

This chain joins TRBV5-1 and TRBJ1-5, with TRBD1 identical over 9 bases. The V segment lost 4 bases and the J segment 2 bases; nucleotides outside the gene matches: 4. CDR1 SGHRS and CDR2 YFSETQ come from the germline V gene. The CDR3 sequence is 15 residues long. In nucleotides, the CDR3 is TGCGCCAGCAGCCAGGGACAGGGCGGCAATCAGCCCCAGCATTTT. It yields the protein CASSQGQGGNQPQHF. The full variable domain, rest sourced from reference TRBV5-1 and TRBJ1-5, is KAGVTQTPRYLIKTRGQQVTLSCSPISGHRSVSWYQQTPGQGLQFLFEYFSETQRNKGNFPGRFSGRQFSNSRSEMNVSTLELGDSALYLCASSQGQGGNQPQHFGDGTRLSIL.

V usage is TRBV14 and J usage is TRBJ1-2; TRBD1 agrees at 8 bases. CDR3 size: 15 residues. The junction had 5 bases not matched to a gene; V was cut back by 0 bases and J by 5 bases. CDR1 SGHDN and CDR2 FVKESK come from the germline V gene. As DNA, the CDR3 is TGTGCCAGCAGCCAAGAGACAGGGGCATGGTATGGCTACACCTTC. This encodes CASSQETGAWYGYTF.

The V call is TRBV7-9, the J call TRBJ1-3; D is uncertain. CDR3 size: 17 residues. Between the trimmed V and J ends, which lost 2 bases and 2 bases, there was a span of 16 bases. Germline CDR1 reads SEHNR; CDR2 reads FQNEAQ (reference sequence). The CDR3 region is CASSLKSREGAGNTIYF. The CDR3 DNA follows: TGTGCCAGCAGCTTAAAAAGTCGGGAAGGAGCTGGAAACACCATATATTTT.

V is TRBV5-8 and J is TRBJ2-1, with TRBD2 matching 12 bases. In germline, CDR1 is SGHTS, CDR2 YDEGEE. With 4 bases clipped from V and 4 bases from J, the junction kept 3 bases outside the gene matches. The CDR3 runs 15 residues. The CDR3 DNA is TGTGCCAGCAGCCATGGGACTAGCGGGTACAATGAGCAGTTCTTC. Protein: CASSHGTSGYNEQFF.

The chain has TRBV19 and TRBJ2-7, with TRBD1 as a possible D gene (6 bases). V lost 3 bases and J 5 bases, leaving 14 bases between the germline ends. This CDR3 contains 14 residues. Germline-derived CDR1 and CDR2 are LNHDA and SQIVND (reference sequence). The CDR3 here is CASSIRGQGNEQYF. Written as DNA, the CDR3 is TGTGCCAGTAGTATCAGAGGGCAGGGGAACGAGCAGTACTTC.

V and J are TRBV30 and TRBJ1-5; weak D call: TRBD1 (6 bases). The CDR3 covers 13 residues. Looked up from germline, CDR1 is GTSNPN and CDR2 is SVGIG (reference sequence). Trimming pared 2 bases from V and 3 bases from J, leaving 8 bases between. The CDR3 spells CAWSRTDNQPQHF. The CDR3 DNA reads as TGTGCCTGGAGTCGGACAGACAATCAGCCCCAGCATTTT.

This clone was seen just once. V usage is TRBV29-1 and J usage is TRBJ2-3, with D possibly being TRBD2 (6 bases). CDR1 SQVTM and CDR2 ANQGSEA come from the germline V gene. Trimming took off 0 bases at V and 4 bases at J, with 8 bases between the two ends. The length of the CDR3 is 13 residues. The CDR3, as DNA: TGCAGCGTTGAAGATCCGGGGGCAGATACGCAGTATTTT. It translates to CSVEDPGADTQYF.

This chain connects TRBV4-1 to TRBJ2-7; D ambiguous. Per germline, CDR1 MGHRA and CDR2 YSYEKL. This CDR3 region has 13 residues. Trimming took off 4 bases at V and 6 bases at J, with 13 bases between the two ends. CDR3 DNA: TGCGCCAGCAGCCCTCAGCATAGCCCCGAGCAGTACTTC. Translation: CASSPQHSPEQYF.

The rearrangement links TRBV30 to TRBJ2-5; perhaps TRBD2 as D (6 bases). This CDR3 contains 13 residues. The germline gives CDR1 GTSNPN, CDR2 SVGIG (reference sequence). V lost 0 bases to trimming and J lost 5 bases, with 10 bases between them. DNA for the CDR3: TGTGCCTGGAGTGTCGGGACTGGGGAGACCCAGTACTTC. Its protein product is CAWSVGTGETQYF.

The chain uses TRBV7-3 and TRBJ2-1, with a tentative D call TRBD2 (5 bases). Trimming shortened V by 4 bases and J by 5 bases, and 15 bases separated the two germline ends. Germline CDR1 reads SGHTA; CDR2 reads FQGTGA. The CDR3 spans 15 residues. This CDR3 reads CASSSPGGRNNEQFF. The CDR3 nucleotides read TGTGCCAGCAGCTCCCCCGGAGGTAGAAACAATGAGCAGTTCTTC.

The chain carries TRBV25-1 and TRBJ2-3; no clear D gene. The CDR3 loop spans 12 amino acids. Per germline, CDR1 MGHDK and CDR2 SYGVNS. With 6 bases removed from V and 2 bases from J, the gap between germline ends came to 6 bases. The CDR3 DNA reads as TGTGCCAGCAGCGGTTTCACAGATACGCAGTATTTT. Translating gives CASSGFTDTQYF.

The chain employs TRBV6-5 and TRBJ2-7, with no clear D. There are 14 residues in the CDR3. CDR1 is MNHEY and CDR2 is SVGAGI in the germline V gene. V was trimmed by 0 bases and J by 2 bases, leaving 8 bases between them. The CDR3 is CASSYSRTPYEQYF. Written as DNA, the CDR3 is TGTGCCAGCAGTTACTCGAGAACTCCCTACGAGCAGTACTTC.

CDR3 sequence: CAISPIRGNTIYF. Here the CDR3 DNA reads TGTGCCATCAGCCCTATACGAGGAAACACCATATATTTT. The rearrangement joins TRBV10-3 to TRBJ1-3, with unresolved D. Trimming cost V 6 bases and J 4 bases, with 10 bases left between them. Germline assignment: CDR1 ENHRY and CDR2 SYGVKD. The CDR3 has 13 amino acids.

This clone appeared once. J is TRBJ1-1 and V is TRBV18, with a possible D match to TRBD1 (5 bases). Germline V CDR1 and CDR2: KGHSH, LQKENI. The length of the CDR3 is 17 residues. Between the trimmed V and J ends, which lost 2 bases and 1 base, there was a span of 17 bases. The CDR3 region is CASSPRSGGATNTEAFF. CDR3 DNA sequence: TGTGCCAGCTCACCAAGGTCGGGAGGGGCCACGAACACTGAAGCTTTCTTT.

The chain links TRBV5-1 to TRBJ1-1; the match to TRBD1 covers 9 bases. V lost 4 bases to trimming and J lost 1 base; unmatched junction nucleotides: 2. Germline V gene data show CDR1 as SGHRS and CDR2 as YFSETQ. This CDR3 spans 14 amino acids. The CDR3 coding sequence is TGCGCCAGCAGCCGACAGGGGGGGAACACTGAAGCTTTCTTT. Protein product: CASSRQGGNTEAFF.

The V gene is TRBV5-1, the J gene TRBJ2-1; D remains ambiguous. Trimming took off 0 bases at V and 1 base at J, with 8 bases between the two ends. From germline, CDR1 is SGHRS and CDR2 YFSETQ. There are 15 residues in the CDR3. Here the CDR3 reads CASSLVPGSYNEQFF. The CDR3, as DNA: TGCGCCAGCAGCTTGGTACCAGGTTCCTACAATGAGCAGTTCTTC.

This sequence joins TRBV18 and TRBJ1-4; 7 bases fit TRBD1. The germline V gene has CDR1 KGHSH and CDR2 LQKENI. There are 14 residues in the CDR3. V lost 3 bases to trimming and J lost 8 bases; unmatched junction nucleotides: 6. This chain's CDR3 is CASSPQGVGEKLFF. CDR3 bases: TGTGCCAGCTCACCCCAGGGGGTAGGAGAAAAACTGTTTTTT.

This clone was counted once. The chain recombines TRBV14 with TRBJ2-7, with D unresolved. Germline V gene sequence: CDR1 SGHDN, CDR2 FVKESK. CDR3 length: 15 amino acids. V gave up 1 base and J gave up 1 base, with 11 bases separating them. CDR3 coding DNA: TGTGCCAGCAGCCAAGTAGTAGCCCCATCCTACGAGCAGTACTTC. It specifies CASSQVVAPSYEQYF. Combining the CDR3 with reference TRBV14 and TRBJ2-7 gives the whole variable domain EAGVTQFPSHSVIEKGQTVTLRCDPISGHDNLYWYRRVMGKEIKFLLHFVKESKQDESGMPNNRFLAERTGGTYSTLKVQPAELEDSGVYFCASSQVVAPSYEQYFGPGTRLTVT.

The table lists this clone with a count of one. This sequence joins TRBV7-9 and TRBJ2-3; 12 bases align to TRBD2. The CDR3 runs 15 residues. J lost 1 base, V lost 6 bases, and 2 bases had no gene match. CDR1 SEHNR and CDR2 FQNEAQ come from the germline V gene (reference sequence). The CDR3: CASSWTSGGTDTQYF. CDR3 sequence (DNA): TGTGCCAGCAGTTGGACTAGCGGGGGCACAGATACGCAGTATTTT.

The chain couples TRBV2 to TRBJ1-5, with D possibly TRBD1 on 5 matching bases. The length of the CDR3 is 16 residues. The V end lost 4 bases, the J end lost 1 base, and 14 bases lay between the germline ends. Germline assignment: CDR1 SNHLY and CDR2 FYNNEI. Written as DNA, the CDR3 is TGTGCCAGCAGTGGCTGGGGACTGCCGAGCAATCAGCCCCAGCATTTT. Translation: CASSGWGLPSNQPQHF.

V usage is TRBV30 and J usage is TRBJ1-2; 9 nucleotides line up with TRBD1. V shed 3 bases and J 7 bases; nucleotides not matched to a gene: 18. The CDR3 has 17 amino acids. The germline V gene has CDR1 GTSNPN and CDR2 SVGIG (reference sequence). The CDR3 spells CAWRLSFMDRGSFGYTF. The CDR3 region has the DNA TGTGCCTGGAGATTAAGCTTTATGGACAGGGGATCTTTTGGCTACACCTTC.